This T cell receptor (beta chain) was sequenced during a study of T cell repertoires and HLA-DP antigens. Generated by immunoSEQ multiplex PCR, the TCRdb table keeps only in-frame clones and is missing some. Of 55,000 to 80,000 clones detected, around 80% appear once; the ten largest clones hold 1.5% to 2%. As to this clone: Its antigen is as yet unknown.

Trimming took 6 bases from V and 5 from J, leaving 17 bases between them. The CDR3 consists of 14 residues. Germline V gene lookup returns CDR1 SGHVS and CDR2 FQNEAQ. Overall study findings and caveats: Sorted CD137+ clonality was 0.35 to 0.45 for both alloantigens, versus approximately 0.04 pre-culture. Total CD4+ responders were stimulated by HeLa antigen-presenting cells.

The specimen sequenced was CD4+ T cells from PBMCs. The chain uses TRBV7-8 and TRBJ2-7, with D tentatively TRBD2 (5 bases). The sequence came from a man between 60 and 75 years old in good health and CMV-seronegative. CDR3 nucleotide sequence: TGTGCCAGCAGTCCAAACCGCGGGTCCGACGAGCAGTACTTC. This encodes CASSPNRGSDEQYF.